A single sample gave rise to the 9 T cell receptor beta chains below, sequenced in a study of blood T cell repertoires in COVID-19. Repertoires were generated with immunoSEQ multiplex PCR, while TCRdb's copy carries only in-frame clones and drops some. Altogether approximately 180,000 clones are present, around 87% being singletons, with the ten largest covering 2% to 3%. Material: peripheral blood. All receptors come from a man aged 35-49 years with active or convalescent COVID-19.

The chain uses TRBV6-5 and TRBJ1-1; 8 bases are a match to TRBD1. Germline V lookup: CDR1 MNHEY, CDR2 SVGAGI. The CDR3 spans 14 residues. Trimming cost V 6 bases and J 4 bases; bases outside gene matches: 7. As DNA, the CDR3 is TGTGCCAGCAGCCCGGACAGGGTGTCCACTGAAGCTTTCTTT. Protein product: CASSPDRVSTEAFF.

The rearrangement uses TRBV5-1 and TRBJ2-2; D is unresolved. Germline V gives CDR1 SGHRS, CDR2 YFSETQ. Between the trimmed V and J ends, which lost 2 bases and 1 base, there was a span of 9 bases. This CDR3 region has 15 residues. The CDR3 sequence is CASSFFGWNTGELFF. The DNA of the CDR3 is TGCGCCAGCAGCTTCTTCGGGTGGAACACCGGGGAGCTGTTTTTT.

This clone occurred once. The CDR3 here is CASSNPSRGAAGELFF. The DNA of the CDR3 is TGTGCCAGCAGTAACCCGAGCAGGGGCGCGGCCGGGGAGCTGTTTTTT. J is TRBJ2-2 and V is TRBV6-2 or TRBV6-3; the D gene is possibly TRBD1 (6 bases). Germline V lookup: CDR1 MNHEY, CDR2 SVGEGT. The CDR3 is 16 amino acids. Trimming pared 5 bases from V and 6 bases from J, leaving 19 bases between.

The J gene is TRBJ2-2, the V gene TRBV29-1, with TRBD2 identical over 8 bases. The CDR3 covers 15 residues. V trimming: 1 base; J trimming: 4 bases; junction bases outside the gene matches: 5. Germline-derived CDR1 and CDR2 are SQVTM and ANQGSEA. The CDR3: CSVEAGGPGTGELFF. The CDR3 nucleotides are TGCAGCGTTGAAGCGGGGGGGCCGGGCACCGGGGAGCTGTTTTTT.

This clone has only one observation. The same CDR3 can be traced to other DNA sequences in this sample. This sequence joins TRBV19 and TRBJ1-4; D is uncertain. From germline, CDR1 is LNHDA and CDR2 SQIVND (reference sequence). V shed 1 base and J shed 1 base, with 7 bases lying between them. CDR3 length: 15 amino acids. The CDR3 DNA follows: TGTGCCAGTAGTATAGGGCGGAGAACTAATGAAAAACTGTTTTTT. Protein: CASSIGRRTNEKLFF.

The V and J genes are TRBV4-3 and TRBJ2-7, with D tentatively TRBD2 (5 bases). Trimming took off 3 bases at V and 5 bases at J, with 14 bases between the two ends. Germline CDR1 LGHNA, CDR2 YSLEER. The CDR3 totals 14 residues. CDR3 bases: TGCGCCAGCAGCCATCTGAGGGTTATCCACGAGCAGTACTTC. Encoded protein: CASSHLRVIHEQYF.

The chain recombines TRBV11-2 with TRBJ1-1; D not certain. Trimming stripped 1 base from V and 0 bases from J, with 9 bases between. Germline V gene lookup returns CDR1 SGHAT and CDR2 FQNNGV. The CDR3 contains 15 residues. Here the CDR3 reads CASSLVWPMNTEAFF. The CDR3 DNA sequence: TGTGCCAGCAGCTTAGTCTGGCCAATGAACACTGAAGCTTTCTTT.

The chain is built from TRBV19 and TRBJ1-1; maybe TRBD1 (5 bases). Germline CDR1 reads LNHDA; CDR2 reads SQIVND (reference sequence). Trimming left V 8 bases short and J 1 base short, with 14 bases between. This CDR3 has 14 amino acids. The CDR3 loop is CASGSAGPNTEAFF. The CDR3, as DNA: TGTGCCAGTGGTTCGGCAGGGCCGAACACTGAAGCTTTCTTT.

V usage is TRBV21-1 and J usage is TRBJ1-1; the table's D call, TRBD1, was not checked against the DNA. TRBV21-1 is a known pseudogene. The CDR3 contains 17 residues. CDR3 in amino acids: CASSTIPGQSLNTEAFF. Here the CDR3 DNA reads TGTGCCAGCAGCACTATCCCGGGACAGTCCTTGAACACTGAAGCTTTCTTT.